The present TCR beta chain was sequenced within a study of CD8 T cells in ankylosing spondylitis. Trimming shortened V by 3 bases and J by 10 bases, and 10 bases separated the two germline ends. The CDR3 spans 12 residues. The study's findings and limits: Reports of some motif variants in reactive arthritis synovial fluid and blood predate this one. A TCR beta motif of roughly 8 highly homologous variants seemed to mark ankylosing spondylitis blood. The clones that were linked to disease were reported to be significantly enriched in matched synovial fluid samples from ankylosing spondylitis patients.

Preparation of TCR beta libraries was done by quantitative 5'-RACE with molecular barcodes. One entry per CDR3 protein, called by TCRdb with MiXCR from the 5' RACE reads. The sample gives around 250,000 distinct CDR3 sequences, around 10% of which show up once; under 8% is in the top ten. This clonotype was counted at least ten times. The antigen is undetermined. Sequenced sample: blood, either unsorted or a sorted T cell fraction (not recorded which). The gene calls are TRBV12-3 or TRBV12-4 and TRBJ2-1; the D gene could be TRBD1 or TRBD2 (5 bases each). The source is a male donor with ankylosing spondylitis or in good health (not recorded which). In DNA, the CDR3 is TGTGCCAGCAGTTTTTCTAGGGACGAGCAGTTCTTC. The encoded protein is CASSFSRDEQFF.